This TCR beta chain was recovered during a study of blood T cell repertoires in COVID-19. Study overall: The cDNA or gDNA used as material had been derived from T cells, B-cell-depleted T cells, or PBMCs.

V was shortened by 4 bases and J by 3 bases, with 16 bases between the two germline ends. Germline CDR1 SGHRS, CDR2 YFSETQ. CDR3 size: 15 residues. Per the original methods: Cell counts per sample came from amplifying reference gene primers. TCRdb's copy holds only in-frame clones and misses some; the assay was immunoSEQ multiplex PCR. The DNA was the basis for D and trimming; V, J and clone size are from that table. The sample consists of some 200,000 clones, about four fifths of them appearing once. The V and J genes are TRBV5-1 and TRBJ2-5, with D tentatively TRBD2 (6 bases). The TCR comes from an older woman with acute or convalescent COVID-19. Material: peripheral blood. The CDR3 reads CASSPTRLGEETQYF. CDR3 in DNA: TGCGCCAGCAGCCCTACACGACTAGGGGAAGAGACCCAGTACTTC. The variable domain in full, with the rest retrieved from reference TRBV5-1 and TRBJ2-5, is KAGVTQTPRYLIKTRGQQVTLSCSPISGHRSVSWYQQTPGQGLQFLFEYFSETQRNKGNFPGRFSGRQFSNSRSEMNVSTLELGDSALYLCASSPTRLGEETQYFGPGTRLLVL.